One and the same sample provided the 5 T cell receptor beta chains below, sequenced in a study of blood T cell repertoires in COVID-19 (dated by TCRdb to 2018 to 2020). Receptors were amplified or captured by the immunoSEQ multiplex PCR assay. Imported from immuneACCESS, the table was reduced by TCRdb to in-frame sequences with V and J called. These copies leave out some clones; in studies compared against another copy, an unresolved V gene accounts for under half, and the cause of the remainder is not known. The sample table records 140,000 to 150,000 clones; around 90% of these occur just once. The top ten constitute 1.5% to 2% of the sample. Sequenced sample: peripheral blood. The receptor source for this set is a man between 65 and 85 years old with acute or convalescent COVID-19.

The chain links TRBV10-3 to TRBJ2-5; 10 bases agree with TRBD1. CDR1 and CDR2 (germline): ENHRY, SYGVKD. V dropped 6 bases and J dropped 5; count of bases not matched to a gene: 6. The CDR3 sequence is 14 residues long. The CDR3 region has the DNA TGTGCCATCAGCCCCGACAGGGGGCCTGAGACCCAGTACTTC. The encoded protein is CAISPDRGPETQYF.

This clone was counted only a few times. The genes are TRBV5-1 and TRBJ2-2, with 7 nucleotides matching TRBD1. V was clipped by 4 bases and J by 0 bases; unmatched bases: 9. CDR3 length: 17 residues. Per the germline V gene, CDR1 is SGHRS and CDR2 is YFSETQ. The CDR3 here is CASSPPRQGSNTGELFF. The CDR3 DNA reads as TGCGCCAGCAGCCCCCCGAGACAGGGATCGAACACCGGGGAGCTGTTTTTT. The whole variable domain, remainder taken from reference TRBV5-1 and TRBJ2-2, is KAGVTQTPRYLIKTRGQQVTLSCSPISGHRSVSWYQQTPGQGLQFLFEYFSETQRNKGNFPGRFSGRQFSNSRSEMNVSTLELGDSALYLCASSPPRQGSNTGELFFGEGSRLTVL.

The rearrangement joins TRBV6-5 to TRBJ2-7, with TRBD2 as a possible D gene (5 bases). The CDR3 length is 15 residues. The germline V gene has CDR1 MNHEY and CDR2 SVGAGI. The V end lost 6 bases, the J end lost 0 bases, and 15 bases lay between the germline ends. As DNA, the CDR3 is TGTGCCAGCAGGTATCTCAGCGGCAGCTCCTACGAGCAGTACTTC. Encoded protein: CASRYLSGSSYEQYF.

The CDR3, as DNA: TGTGCCACCAGTGACCTTGAAAAACTGCAGGGGAGCGCTAATGAAAAACTGTTTTTT. This translates into CATSDLEKLQGSANEKLFF. The rearrangement uses TRBV24-1 and TRBJ1-4; TRBD1 might be the D (6 bases). Germline loops: CDR1 KGHDR, CDR2 SFDVKD. The length of the CDR3 is 19 residues. Trimming took off 4 bases at V and 3 bases at J, with 23 bases between the two ends.

The CDR3 loop reads CATWDRGLAFEQYF. CDR3 in DNA: TGTGCCACCTGGGACAGGGGTCTGGCGTTCGAGCAGTACTTC. J is TRBJ2-7 and V is TRBV6-5; 10 positions match TRBD1. Per the germline V gene, CDR1 is MNHEY and CDR2 is SVGAGI. This CDR3 spans 14 amino acids. The V and J ends lost 10 bases and 6 bases, in that order; junction bases with no gene match: 12.